The 17 T cell receptor beta chains given below trace back to one sample, sequenced in a study of T cell responses to AZD1222 COVID-19 vaccine. Using immunoSEQ multiplex PCR, the repertoire was profiled, and TCRdb retains in-frame clones only, with some absent. The sample has roughly 100,000 clones, roughly 87% seen once. The starting material was peripheral blood, obtained on day 0 of AZD1222 vaccination. These receptors originate from an adult in good health.

The CDR3 loop reads CAWSPGRRYEKLFF. CDR3 DNA: TGTGCCTGGAGTCCGGGGAGGAGGTATGAAAAACTGTTTTTT. J is TRBJ1-4 and V is TRBV30; D ambiguous. CDR1 GTSNPN and CDR2 SVGIG come from the germline V gene (reference sequence). The CDR3 runs to 14 residues. The germline V and J ends were trimmed by 2 bases and 6 bases, with 13 bases remaining between them.

The chain carries TRBV18 and TRBJ1-4, with a tentative D call TRBD1 (6 bases). This CDR3 comprises 16 residues. Germline assignment: CDR1 KGHSH and CDR2 LQKENI. Trimming removed 2 bases from V and 10 bases from J, with 20 bases in between. For the CDR3, the DNA is TGTGCCAGCTCACCATTTATGGGGGGCCAAGACGGAAAACTGTTTTTT. Translating it yields CASSPFMGGQDGKLFF. The variable domain in full, with the rest retrieved from reference TRBV18 and TRBJ1-4, is NAGVMQNPRHLVRRRGQEARLRCSPMKGHSHVYWYRQLPEEGLKFMVYLQKENIIDESGMPKERFSAEFPKEGPSILRIQQVVRGDSAAYFCASSPFMGGQDGKLFFGSGTQLSVL.

CDR3 nucleotides: TGTGCCTGGAGGACGGCCGGGGGAGCTAACTATGGCTACACCTTC. Translated: CAWRTAGGANYGYTF. The chain couples TRBV30 to TRBJ1-2; D possibly corresponds to TRBD1 (5 bases). V lost 3 bases to trimming and J lost 0 bases, with 14 bases between them. The CDR3 length is 15 residues. CDR1 GTSNPN and CDR2 SVGIG come from the germline V gene (reference sequence).

V and J are TRBV12-3 or TRBV12-4 and TRBJ2-7; TRBD1 aligns across 7 bases. With 11 bases clipped from V and 1 base from J, the junction kept 5 bases outside the gene matches. The CDR3 extends over 12 amino acids. The CDR3 region is CASRGQSYEQYF. CDR3 bases: TGTGCCTCTCGGGGACAGTCCTACGAGCAGTACTTC.

This clone has only one observation. The chain joins TRBV18 to TRBJ1-1; tentatively, D is TRBD1 (6 bases). CDR1 and CDR2 (germline): KGHSH, LQKENI. This CDR3 is 15 amino acids long. Deletions cut 5 bases from V and 5 bases from J, with 18 bases between. For the CDR3, the DNA is TGTGCCAGCTCATCTTGGGACACTGGGAGGACTGAAGCTTTCTTT. Translation gives CASSSWDTGRTEAFF.

In DNA form, the CDR3 reads TGTGCCAGCAGCGTGGGGGACACAGATACGCAGTATTTT. It is translated as CASSVGDTDTQYF. The chain employs TRBV9 and TRBJ2-3, with D perhaps being TRBD1 or TRBD2 (5 bases each). Trimming removed 2 bases from V and 2 bases from J, with 6 bases in between. Germline CDR1 and CDR2: SGDLS and YYNGEE. This CDR3 is 13 amino acids long.

The CDR3 DNA is TGTGCCAGCGGACAAAACACTGAAGCTTTCTTT. Amino acid sequence: CASGQNTEAFF. The chain links TRBV2 to TRBJ1-1, with D perhaps matching TRBD1 (5 bases). Germline values: CDR1 SNHLY, CDR2 FYNNEI. The length of the CDR3 is 11 residues. Trimming pared 8 bases from V and 2 bases from J, leaving 6 bases between.

The chain links TRBV4-3 to TRBJ2-1; D possibly uses TRBD1 or TRBD2 (5 bases each). This CDR3 spans 15 amino acids. V lost 4 bases to trimming and J lost 3 bases, with 13 bases between them. CDR1 is LGHNA and CDR2 is YSLEER in the germline V gene. The CDR3 DNA follows: TGCGCCAGCAGCCGAGGACAACTAGGCTACAATGAGCAGTTCTTC. Protein: CASSRGQLGYNEQFF.

Note on this clone: Within the sample, other DNA sequences also encode this same CDR3. This chain connects TRBV7-9 to TRBJ1-1, with TRBD1 matching 8 bases. The germline V gene has CDR1 SEHNR and CDR2 FQNEAQ (reference sequence). V lost 5 bases, J lost 3 bases, and 2 bases stayed unmatched. This CDR3 comprises 13 residues. Written as DNA, the CDR3 is TGTGCCAGCAGCAGGACAGGGTACACTGAAGCTTTCTTT. It codes for CASSRTGYTEAFF. Together with reference TRBV7-9 and TRBJ1-1, the CDR3 gives the full variable domain: DTGVSQNPRHKITKRGQNVTFRCDPISEHNRLYWYRQTLGQGPEFLTYFQNEAQLEKSRLLSDRFSAERPKGSFSTLEIQRTEQGDSAMYLCASSRTGYTEAFFGQGTRLTVV.

The chain uses TRBV2 and TRBJ1-1, with D perhaps matching TRBD1 (5 bases). The CDR3 sequence is 15 residues long. Germline V gene lookup returns CDR1 SNHLY and CDR2 FYNNEI. The germline V and J ends were trimmed by 1 base and 6 bases, with 15 bases remaining between them. The CDR3 loop reads CASSEDQLTGAEAFF. DNA for the CDR3: TGTGCCAGCAGTGAAGACCAGTTGACGGGGGCTGAAGCTTTCTTT. Full variable domain (outside the CDR3, taken from reference TRBV2 and TRBJ1-1): EPEVTQTPSHQVTQMGQEVILRCVPISNHLYFYWYRQILGQKVEFLVSFYNNEISEKSEIFDDQFSVERPDGSNFTLKIRSTKLEDSAMYFCASSEDQLTGAEAFFGQGTRLTVV.

The V gene is TRBV4-3, the J gene TRBJ2-1, with D possibly TRBD2 on 6 matching bases. The ends were cut back, 0 bases at V and 9 bases at J, with 18 bases in the middle. The CDR3 extends over 16 amino acids. The V gene's germline CDR1 is LGHNA and CDR2 YSLEER. The CDR3 DNA reads TGCGCCAGCAGCCAAGACCGGGGCCCTCCACTAGCTGAGCAGTTCTTC. Protein sequence: CASSQDRGPPLAEQFF.

The chain is built from TRBV30 and TRBJ2-3; no firm D call. The CDR3 has 12 amino acids. Germline CDR1 is GTSNPN and CDR2 is SVGIG (reference sequence). Trimming cost V 0 bases and J 5 bases, with 6 bases left between them. The CDR3: CAWSVGEDTQYF. DNA of the CDR3: TGTGCCTGGAGTGTAGGAGAAGATACGCAGTATTTT.

V is TRBV6-5 and J is TRBJ2-3; either TRBD1 or TRBD2 may fit D (5 bases each). Germline V CDR1 and CDR2: MNHEY, SVGAGI. The CDR3 has 13 residues. V shed 6 bases and J shed 4 bases, with 11 bases lying between them. DNA of the CDR3: TGTGCCAGCAGGAACCAGGGAGCAGATACGCAGTATTTT. It specifies CASRNQGADTQYF.

The chain joins TRBV30 to TRBJ1-4, with 9 bases aligning to TRBD1. The CDR3 has 14 residues. Germline V gene data show CDR1 as GTSNPN and CDR2 as SVGIG (reference sequence). Germline trimming cut 3 bases from V and 7 bases from J; bases unmatched to any gene: 6. CDR3: CAWSIQGAIEKLFF. The DNA of the CDR3 is TGTGCCTGGAGCATACAGGGGGCGATTGAAAAACTGTTTTTT.

The rearrangement uses TRBV7-9 and TRBJ2-7; the match to TRBD1 covers 9 bases. This CDR3 region has 14 residues. The V and J ends lost 5 bases and 4 bases, in that order; junction bases with no gene match: 6. CDR1 and CDR2 (germline): SEHNR, FQNEAQ (reference sequence). This CDR3 is CASSRGTGMYEQYF. CDR3 in DNA: TGTGCCAGCAGCCGGGGGACAGGGATGTACGAGCAGTACTTC.

V and J are TRBV7-9 and TRBJ2-1; 14 bases are shared with TRBD2. V trimming: 5 bases; J trimming: 0 bases; junction bases outside the gene matches: 9. Germline V lookup: CDR1 SEHNR, CDR2 FQNEAQ (reference sequence). CDR3 size: 19 residues. The CDR3 is CASSPGTSGGRSSYNEQFF. DNA for the CDR3: TGTGCCAGCAGCCCAGGGACTAGCGGGGGCCGGAGCTCCTACAATGAGCAGTTCTTC.

The chain carries TRBV30 and TRBJ2-3; no reliable D call. Germline CDR1 and CDR2: GTSNPN and SVGIG (reference sequence). CDR3 length equals 14 residues. V was shortened by 0 bases and J by 1 base, with 8 bases between the two germline ends. CDR3 region: CAWSVISGTDTQYF. As DNA, the CDR3 is TGTGCCTGGAGTGTAATAAGTGGCACAGATACGCAGTATTTT.